This TCR beta chain was recovered during a study of blood T cell repertoires in COVID-19. Overall study context: Sources were T cells, B-cell-depleted T cells, or PBMCs; the material itself was cDNA or gDNA.

Libraries were prepared by immunoSEQ multiplex PCR; TCRdb keeps only in-frame clonotypes and omits some of them. The sample consists of around 79,000 clones, 75% to 90% of them appearing once. Trimming at V came to 0 bases and at J to 11 bases, leaving 4 bases not matched to a gene. The CDR3 is made up of 13 amino acids. The germline V gene has CDR1 LGHNA and CDR2 YSLEER. This chain links TRBV4-3 with TRBJ1-1; TRBD1 matches 9 bases. Material: peripheral blood. The source of this sequence is a man between 70 and 80 years old with active or convalescent COVID-19. CDR3 in DNA: TGCGCCAGCAGCCAAGATCGGGACAGGGCGGCTTTCTTT. The encoded protein is CASSQDRDRAAFF.